One sample yielded the 18 T cell receptor beta chains listed below, sequenced in a study of CD8 T cells in Susac syndrome. cDNA came from approximately 0.5 to 1 ug RNA primed by random hexamers. One entry per CDR3 protein, called by TCRdb with MiXCR from the immunoSEQ multiplex PCR reads. Here the sample spans about 300,000 distinct CDR3 sequences, approximately 85% being singletons. Sequenced input: CD8+ T cells from PBMCs. These receptors were taken from a human donor with multiple sclerosis.

This rearrangement joins TRBV7-9 to TRBJ2-7; 10 bases fit TRBD2. The CDR3 covers 15 residues. Trimming removed 2 bases from V and 5 bases from J; junction bases left unmatched: 6. Germline V gene sequence: CDR1 SEHNR, CDR2 FQNEAQ (reference sequence). CDR3 protein: CASSLLAGDHHEQYF. The DNA of the CDR3 is TGTGCCAGCAGCTTACTAGCGGGAGATCATCACGAGCAGTACTTC.

The rearrangement uses TRBV7-9 and TRBJ2-1; D gene unclear. Trimming removed 3 bases at V and 0 bases at J, with 6 bases between. CDR1 SEHNR and CDR2 FQNEAQ come from the germline V gene (reference sequence). This CDR3 is 14 amino acids long. The CDR3 here is CASSLVFSYNEQFF. CDR3 DNA sequence: TGTGCCAGCAGCTTGGTGTTCTCCTACAATGAGCAGTTCTTC.

The rearrangement uses TRBV12-3 or TRBV12-4 and TRBJ2-2; D is possibly TRBD1 (5 bases). The V gene lost 2 bases and the J gene lost 1 base, with 8 bases spanning the gap. The CDR3 has 15 amino acids. The CDR3 DNA sequence: TGTGCCAGCAGTTTACCCAGGGAGAACACCGGGGAGCTGTTTTTT. Residues: CASSLPRENTGELFF.

The J gene is TRBJ2-1, the V gene TRBV6-2 or TRBV6-3, with TRBD2 matching 9 bases. Germline V gene data show CDR1 as MNHEY and CDR2 as SVGEGT. J gave up 6 bases and V 2 bases, and 5 bases lay outside the gene matches. The CDR3 has 15 amino acids. The DNA of the CDR3 is TGTGCCAGCAGTTACACTAGCGGGCCACCCAATGAGCAGTTCTTC. This codes for CASSYTSGPPNEQFF.

This chain uses TRBV27 with TRBJ2-2, with D possibly being TRBD2 (6 bases). CDR3 length: 15 residues. Germline V lookup: CDR1 MNHEY, CDR2 SMNVEV (reference sequence). V lost 4 bases and J 4 bases, leaving 13 bases between the germline ends. The CDR3 DNA is TGTGCCAGCAGTTCCTCTCTAGCGCGCACCGGGGAGCTGTTTTTT. Its protein is CASSSSLARTGELFF.

The chain combines TRBV2 with TRBJ2-3; tentative D call: TRBD2 (6 bases). Germline V gene sequence: CDR1 SNHLY, CDR2 FYNNEI. This CDR3 region has 15 residues. V lost 3 bases, J lost 6 bases, and 16 bases lay in between. In nucleotides, the CDR3 is TGTGCCAGCAGTGAGGTGGGGGGTCTTAGGGATACGCAGTATTTT. Its protein is CASSEVGGLRDTQYF.

The CDR3 reads CSARDRLSGTLYEQYF. DNA for the CDR3: TGCAGTGCTAGAGATCGCTTATCCGGGACGCTTTACGAGCAGTACTTC. This rearrangement joins TRBV20-1 to TRBJ2-7; D is possibly TRBD1 or TRBD2 (5 bases each). Germline CDR1 and CDR2: DFQATT and SNEGSKA (reference sequence). The CDR3 runs 16 residues. V dropped 0 bases and J dropped 4 bases, with 19 bases sitting between them.

V usage is TRBV20-1 and J usage is TRBJ2-3; 12 nucleotides agree with TRBD2. The germline V gene has CDR1 DFQATT and CDR2 SNEGSKA (reference sequence). The CDR3 is 16 amino acids. V shed 0 bases and J 4 bases; nucleotides not matched to a gene: 5. CDR3 sequence reads: CSARELAGGLSDTQYF. The CDR3 nucleotides are TGCAGTGCTAGAGAACTAGCGGGAGGATTGTCAGATACGCAGTATTTT.

The chain combines TRBV19 with TRBJ2-1, with TRBD2 matching over 10 bases. Per germline, CDR1 LNHDA and CDR2 SQIVND (reference sequence). J was trimmed by 4 bases and V by 3 bases; bases with no gene match: 3. The CDR3 runs to 15 residues. CDR3 nucleotides: TGTGCCAGTAGTATTCCTAGCGGGAGTTACAATGAGCAGTTCTTC. This codes for CASSIPSGSYNEQFF.

This chain links TRBV11-2 with TRBJ1-1; tentatively, D is TRBD1 (6 bases). Looked up from germline, CDR1 is SGHAT and CDR2 is FQNNGV. V was cut by 0 bases and J by 5 bases, with 16 bases left in between. This CDR3 contains 16 residues. This CDR3 reads CASSLDQTGMGTEAFF. The CDR3 nucleotides read TGTGCCAGCAGCTTAGACCAAACAGGGATGGGGACTGAAGCTTTCTTT. Complete variable domain (other parts from reference TRBV11-2 and TRBJ1-1): EAGVAQSPRYKIIEKRQSVAFWCNPISGHATLYWYQQILGQGPKLLIQFQNNGVVDDSQLPKDRFSAERLKGVDSTLKIQPAKLEDSAVYLCASSLDQTGMGTEAFFGQGTRLTVV.

The sample holds a few counts of this clonotype. The rearrangement uses TRBV6-1 and TRBJ1-4, with a weak D call TRBD1 (5 bases). This CDR3 comprises 13 residues. CDR1 MNHNS and CDR2 SASEGT come from the germline V gene. V was trimmed by 9 bases and J by 6 bases, leaving 14 bases between them. CDR3: CASRQIVDEKLFF. In nucleotides, the CDR3 is TGTGCCAGTAGACAGATCGTTGATGAAAAACTGTTTTTT.

V gene TRBV28 combines with J gene TRBJ2-1, with D possibly TRBD2 on 6 matching bases. CDR3 length: 18 amino acids. Germline V gene sequence: CDR1 MDHEN, CDR2 SYDVKM. V lost 5 bases and J lost 3, with 23 bases in between. As DNA, the CDR3 is TGTGCCAGCAGTCAGCAAGGGAGCGGGTGGGGAATCTACAATGAGCAGTTCTTC. Translated, it gives CASSQQGSGWGIYNEQFF.

The chain links TRBV7-9 to TRBJ2-2; a possible D gene is TRBD1 (5 bases). This CDR3 has 17 amino acids. V was cut by 5 bases and J by 2 bases, with 18 bases left in between. Germline V gives CDR1 SEHNR, CDR2 FQNEAQ (reference sequence). The CDR3 nucleotides read TGTGCCAGCAGCCACCCCCTAAGGACAACCAACACCGGGGAGCTGTTTTTT. Translation: CASSHPLRTTNTGELFF.

This clonotype was seen a single time. The chain links TRBV5-1 to TRBJ2-1; 8 bases agree with TRBD2. The CDR3 is 14 amino acids. Germline CDR1 reads SGHRS; CDR2 reads YFSETQ. V was pared by 5 bases and J by 8 bases, with 9 bases of the junction left unmatched. The CDR3 loop is CASRGGGREDEQFF. Written as DNA, the CDR3 is TGCGCCAGCAGGGGCGGTGGGCGGGAGGATGAGCAGTTCTTC. Combining the CDR3 with reference TRBV5-1 and TRBJ2-1 gives the whole variable domain KAGVTQTPRYLIKTRGQQVTLSCSPISGHRSVSWYQQTPGQGLQFLFEYFSETQRNKGNFPGRFSGRQFSNSRSEMNVSTLELGDSALYLCASRGGGREDEQFFGPGTRLTVL.

V gene TRBV12-3 or TRBV12-4 combines with J gene TRBJ2-1; 7 bases are shared with TRBD2. This CDR3 contains 14 residues. With 7 bases clipped from V and 4 bases from J, the junction kept 7 bases outside the gene matches. For the CDR3, the DNA is TGTGCCAGCACGGACCGCGGGGGTTACAATGAGCAGTTCTTC. Translation gives CASTDRGGYNEQFF.

The chain has TRBV15 and TRBJ2-7, with D possibly being TRBD1 (6 bases). Germline CDR1 is LNHNV and CDR2 is YYDKDF (reference sequence). The V end was cut by 6 bases, the J end by 3 bases, with 18 bases between. This CDR3 is 15 amino acids long. CDR3 amino acids: CATSTSQGLSYEQYF. Written as DNA, the CDR3 is TGTGCCACCAGTACGTCACAGGGCCTCAGCTACGAGCAGTACTTC.

The genes are TRBV6-1 and TRBJ2-7, with D uncertain. V was cut by 6 bases and J by 0 bases, with 15 bases left in between. The CDR3 extends over 15 amino acids. The germline V gene encodes CDR1 MNHNS and CDR2 SASEGT. CDR3 sequence: CASSVNEGYSYEQYF. The CDR3 DNA reads TGTGCCAGCAGCGTCAACGAAGGGTACTCCTACGAGCAGTACTTC.

The CDR3 sequence: CASSILSGRHSYNEQFF. CDR3 sequence (DNA): TGTGCCAGTAGTATCCTTAGCGGGAGGCATTCTTACAATGAGCAGTTCTTC. V and J are TRBV19 and TRBJ2-1, with TRBD2 identical over 10 bases. Germline V gene lookup returns CDR1 LNHDA and CDR2 SQIVND (reference sequence). Trimming cost V 3 bases and J 4 bases; bases outside gene matches: 9. This CDR3 is 17 amino acids long.